This TCR beta chain is from a study of breast tumors, draining lymph nodes, adjacent tissues. In this sample, this clonotype turned up many times. Its antigen is as yet unknown. Study-level results: The lymph node origin of tumor T cells was framed as consistent with a hypothesis, not demonstrated. The data were judged consistent with most tumor T cells coming from lymph node and expanding in tumor.

MiXCR was run by TCRdb on the multiplex PCR reads, yielding one entry per CDR3 protein. Among about 200,000 distinct CDR3 sequences listed, 31% were seen once. With 2 bases clipped from V and 5 bases from J, the junction kept 10 bases outside the gene matches. Germline assignment: CDR1 SGHDN and CDR2 FVKESK. The CDR3 is 17 residues long. The lymph nodes were axillary draining lymph nodes from breast cancer patients. The sequence derives from a female donor with breast cancer. Some clones in this sample may be carry-over from other donors' samples. The specimen was axillary lymph node tissue. V usage is TRBV14 and J usage is TRBJ2-5; 11 bases line up with TRBD2. The CDR3 DNA is TGTGCCAGCAGCCAACCCCCTAGCGGGGGGCTAAGGGAGACCCAGTACTTC. Translation: CASSQPPSGGLRETQYF.